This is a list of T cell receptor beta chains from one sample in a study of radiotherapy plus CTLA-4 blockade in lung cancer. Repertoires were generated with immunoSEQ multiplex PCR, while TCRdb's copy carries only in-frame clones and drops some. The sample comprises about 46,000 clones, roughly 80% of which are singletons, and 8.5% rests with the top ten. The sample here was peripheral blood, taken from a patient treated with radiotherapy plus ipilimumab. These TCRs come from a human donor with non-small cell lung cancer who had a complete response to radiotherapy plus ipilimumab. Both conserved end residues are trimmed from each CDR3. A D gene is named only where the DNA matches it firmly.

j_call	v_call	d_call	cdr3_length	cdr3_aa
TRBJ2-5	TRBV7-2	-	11	ASSPPGQETQY
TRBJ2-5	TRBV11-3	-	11	ASSRTYQETQY
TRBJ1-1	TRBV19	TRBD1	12	ASKDDRASTEAF
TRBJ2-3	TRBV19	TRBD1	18	ASSPRDREILGRVTDTQY
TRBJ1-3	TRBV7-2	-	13	ASSHQLLSGNTIY
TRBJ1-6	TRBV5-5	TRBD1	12	ASSKTGVESPLH
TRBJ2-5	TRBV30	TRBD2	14	AWSAGTSGRSETQY
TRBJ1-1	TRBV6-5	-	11	ASSYSSNTEAF
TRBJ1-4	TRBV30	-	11	AHRGLLHEKLF
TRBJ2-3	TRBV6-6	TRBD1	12	ASRSTDRVETQY
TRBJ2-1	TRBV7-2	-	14	ASSNSGLFSYNEQF
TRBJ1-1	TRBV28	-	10	ASSRQDTEAF
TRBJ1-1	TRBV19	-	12	ASSKGGRDTEAF
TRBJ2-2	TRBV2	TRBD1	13	ASSGQGSNTGELF
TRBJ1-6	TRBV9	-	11	ASSVESDSPLH
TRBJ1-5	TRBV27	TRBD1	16	ASSSTGVRRIGNQPQH
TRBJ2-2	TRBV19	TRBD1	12	ASSGQGNTGELF
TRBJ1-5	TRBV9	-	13	ASSADGGGNQPQH
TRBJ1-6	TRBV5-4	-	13	ASSPSVSYNSPLH
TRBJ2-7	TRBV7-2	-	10	ASSLSPTEQY
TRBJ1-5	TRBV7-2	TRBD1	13	ASSLGQGIGQPQH
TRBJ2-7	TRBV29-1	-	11	SGRTGTSYEQY
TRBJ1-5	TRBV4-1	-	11	ASSQGLNQPQH
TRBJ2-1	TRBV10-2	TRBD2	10	ASLAVGRQQF
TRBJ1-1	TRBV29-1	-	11	SVITQSATEAF
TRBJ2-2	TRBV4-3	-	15	ASSQDYLSGGTGELF
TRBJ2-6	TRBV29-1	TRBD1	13	SVQGASSGANVLT
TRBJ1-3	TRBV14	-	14	ASSFLGTPAGNTIY
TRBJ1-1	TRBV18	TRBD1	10	ASRDRGVEAF
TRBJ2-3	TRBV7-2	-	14	ASSLVARLLTDTQY
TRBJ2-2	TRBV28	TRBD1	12	ASTWDRGPGELF
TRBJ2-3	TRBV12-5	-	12	ASGLALFPDQLY
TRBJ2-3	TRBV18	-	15	ASSPPRQGGSTDTQY
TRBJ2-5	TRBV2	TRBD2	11	ASSGTREGTQY
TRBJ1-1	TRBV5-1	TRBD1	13	ASSYVTGGVTEAF
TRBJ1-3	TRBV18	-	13	ASSPLRDKGNTIY
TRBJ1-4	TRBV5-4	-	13	ASSGPQGNEEKLF
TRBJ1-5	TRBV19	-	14	ASSMIRDMRNQPQH
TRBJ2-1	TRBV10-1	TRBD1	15	ASRKLDRGRSYNEQF
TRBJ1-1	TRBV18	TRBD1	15	ASSPRNRGVKNTEAF
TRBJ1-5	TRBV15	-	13	ATSREWQGGWAQH
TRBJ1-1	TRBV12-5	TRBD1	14	ASGKGQGWGNTEAF
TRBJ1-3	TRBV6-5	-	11	ASMYYSGNTIY
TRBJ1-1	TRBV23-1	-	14	ASSQRRGEKNTEAF
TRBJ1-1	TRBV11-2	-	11	ASSLEPLTQAF
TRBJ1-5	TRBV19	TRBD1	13	ASSKSGQGGAVGH
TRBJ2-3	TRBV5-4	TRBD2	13	ASSLGGTSTDTQY
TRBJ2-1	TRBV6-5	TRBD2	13	ASSYYREGRNEQF
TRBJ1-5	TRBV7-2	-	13	ASSLVGAYNQPQH
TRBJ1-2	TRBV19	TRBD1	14	ASSPPHRGLSYGYT
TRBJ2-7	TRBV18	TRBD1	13	ASSPGQGRTYEQY
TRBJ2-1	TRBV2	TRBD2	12	ASIGLAANNEQF
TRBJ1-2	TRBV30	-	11	AWSSTGGYGYT
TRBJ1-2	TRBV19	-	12	ASNPGRGNYGYT
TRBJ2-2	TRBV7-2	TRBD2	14	ASSLEAGGSTGELF